This passage covers 17 T cell receptor beta chains from one sample sequenced in a study of T-cell memory formation after mild COVID-19. In TCRdb, the 5' RACE reads were re-called with MiXCR into one record per CDR3 protein. The sample yields about 400,000 distinct CDR3 sequences, 16% seen once. Sequences were obtained from PBMCs or a T cell subset sorted from them (not recorded which). These TCRs come from a man aged 18-30 years who had mild COVID-19 (a few samples of this study predate the infection). Cell type and time point are not known.

This clonotype was seen a handful of times. The V gene is TRBV12-3 or TRBV12-4, the J gene TRBJ2-5, with a possible D match to TRBD2 (6 bases). Trimming shortened V by 5 bases and J by 1 base, and 14 bases separated the two germline ends. The CDR3 has 15 amino acids. The CDR3 region has the DNA TGTGCCAGCAGTGCCCTCGGAGGGGCCCAAGAGACCCAGTACTTC. Protein product: CASSALGGAQETQYF.

There are a few counts of this clonotype. The chain carries TRBV5-1 and TRBJ1-2, with D unclear. Looked up from germline, CDR1 is SGHRS and CDR2 is YFSETQ. CDR3 length: 13 residues. The V and J ends lost 4 bases and 5 bases respectively, with 12 bases between them. The CDR3 DNA reads as TGCGCCAGCAGCCACGGTGACCCGTATGGCTACACCTTC. Its protein is CASSHGDPYGYTF.

This clonotype was counted between two and nine times. This rearrangement joins TRBV20-1 to TRBJ2-3; 9 nucleotides agree with TRBD2. CDR1 DFQATT and CDR2 SNEGSKA come from the germline V gene (reference sequence). The CDR3 totals 15 residues. Losses at the gene ends were 3 bases for V and 4 bases for J; bases not matched to a gene: 8. CDR3 sequence: CSASRASGAADTQYF. The CDR3 DNA follows: TGCAGTGCTAGTCGTGCTAGCGGGGCGGCAGATACGCAGTATTTT.

This clonotype has only a few counts. The chain carries TRBV20-1 and TRBJ2-7, with TRBD1 as a possible D gene (5 bases). Germline CDR1 DFQATT, CDR2 SNEGSKA (reference sequence). The CDR3 length is 14 residues. The V end was cut by 0 bases, the J end by 2 bases, with 11 bases between. In DNA, the CDR3 is TGCAGTGCTAGAGAAATCCAGGGTCCCTACGAGCAGTACGTC. This gives the protein CSAREIQGPYEQYV.

This clonotype was counted a few times. The chain joins TRBV9 to TRBJ2-5, with D unresolved. V gave up 0 bases and J gave up 2 bases, with 8 bases separating them. This CDR3 has 14 residues. CDR1 and CDR2 (germline): SGDLS, YYNGEE. The CDR3 here is CASSVGWRQETQYF. In DNA form, the CDR3 reads TGTGCCAGCAGCGTAGGGTGGCGGCAAGAGACCCAGTACTTC.

The J gene is TRBJ1-3, the V gene TRBV3-2; the tabulated D call, TRBD1, remains unverified against the DNA. TRBV3-2 is reported as a pseudogene. The CDR3 length is 16 residues. The DNA of the CDR3 is TGTGCCAGCAGCCGCCAGACAGGGGTCCCAGGAAACACCATATATTTT. It is translated as CASSRQTGVPGNTIYF.

The chain combines TRBV20-1 with TRBJ2-7; 11 bases are a match to TRBD2. CDR3 size: 11 residues. The V gene's germline CDR1 is DFQATT and CDR2 SNEGSKA (reference sequence). The CDR3, as DNA: TGCAGAGGACTAGCGGGCTACGAGCAGTACTTC. Protein: CRGLAGYEQYF.

The chain carries TRBV5-1 and TRBJ2-3, with 12 bases lining up with TRBD2. This CDR3 contains 17 residues. V shed 4 bases and J 5 bases; nucleotides not matched to a gene: 11. The germline gives CDR1 SGHRS, CDR2 YFSETQ. CDR3 protein: CASSRYQLAGGLDTQYF. The CDR3, as DNA: TGCGCCAGCAGCCGTTATCAACTAGCGGGGGGTCTAGATACGCAGTATTTT.

The gene calls are TRBV2 and TRBJ2-1; D may be TRBD2 (5 bases). V was clipped by 3 bases and J by 7 bases, with 7 bases between them. The CDR3 extends over 12 amino acids. Germline assignment: CDR1 SNHLY and CDR2 FYNNEI. Written as DNA, the CDR3 is TGTGCCAGCAGTGAGAGGGTTAATGAGCAGTTCTTC. It translates to CASSERVNEQFF. Full variable domain (outside the CDR3, taken from reference TRBV2 and TRBJ2-1): EPEVTQTPSHQVTQMGQEVILRCVPISNHLYFYWYRQILGQKVEFLVSFYNNEISEKSEIFDDQFSVERPDGSNFTLKIRSTKLEDSAMYFCASSERVNEQFFGPGTRLTVL.

This clonotype was observed a few times. V and J are TRBV7-9 and TRBJ2-2, with a tentative D call TRBD1 (5 bases). V was shortened by 1 base and J by 4 bases, with 10 bases between the two germline ends. CDR3 length: 15 amino acids. Germline lookup yields CDR1 SEHNR and CDR2 FQNEAQ (reference sequence). The CDR3 region is CASSLEGFGTGELFF. CDR3 nucleotide sequence: TGTGCCAGCAGCTTAGAGGGGTTCGGCACCGGGGAGCTGTTTTTT.

This clonotype was counted at least ten times. V and J are TRBV12-3 or TRBV12-4 and TRBJ2-5; TRBD2 agrees at 11 bases. The CDR3 runs 16 residues. Trimming removed 6 bases from V and 5 bases from J; junction bases left unmatched: 11. The DNA of the CDR3 is TGTGCCAGCAGGGGTGAGACTAGCGGGGTATCGGAGACCCAGTACTTC. It specifies CASRGETSGVSETQYF.

The gene calls are TRBV10-3 and TRBJ2-3; D is possibly TRBD2 (6 bases). The CDR3 length is 16 residues. Per the germline V gene, CDR1 is ENHRY and CDR2 is SYGVKD. Trimming took off 2 bases at V and 0 bases at J, with 12 bases between the two ends. The CDR3 loop is CAISERGLTSTDTQYF. The DNA for the CDR3 is TGTGCCATCAGTGAGAGGGGACTTACTAGCACAGATACGCAGTATTTT.

In this sample, this clonotype turned up many times. V gene TRBV7-9 combines with J gene TRBJ2-3; D may be TRBD2 (6 bases). The CDR3 spans 16 residues. V dropped 5 bases and J dropped 1 base, with 16 bases sitting between them. Per germline, CDR1 SEHNR and CDR2 FQNEAQ (reference sequence). As DNA, the CDR3 is TGTGCCAGCAGCCCCACGGGTCGCGGGGGCACAGATACGCAGTATTTT. Translation gives CASSPTGRGGTDTQYF.

This clonotype has a handful of counts. This chain connects TRBV24-1 to TRBJ2-5; 10 bases agree with TRBD1. V shed 10 bases, J shed 5 bases, and the junction held 12 bases outside the gene matches. The CDR3 extends over 15 amino acids. Germline lookup yields CDR1 KGHDR and CDR2 SFDVKD. CDR3 sequence reads: CATSPGTGAGETQYF. CDR3 coding DNA: TGTGCCACAAGTCCCGGGACAGGGGCCGGGGAGACCCAGTACTTC.

This clonotype was detected only a few times. This chain joins TRBV6-5 and TRBJ2-3, with D possibly matching TRBD1 (6 bases). Trimming shortened V by 10 bases and J by 3 bases, and 14 bases separated the two germline ends. CDR1 is MNHEY and CDR2 is SVGAGI in the germline V gene. The CDR3 length is 13 residues. CDR3 sequence: CATWGPGTDTQYF. DNA of the CDR3: TGTGCCACCTGGGGGCCAGGGACAGATACGCAGTATTTT.

This chain links TRBV20-1 with TRBJ2-7; 9 bases are a match to TRBD1. This CDR3 is built from 13 residues. With 6 bases clipped from V and 2 bases from J, the junction kept 5 bases outside the gene matches. Germline V gene sequence: CDR1 DFQATT, CDR2 SNEGSKA (reference sequence). CDR3 residues: CSAKTGGPYEQYF. The DNA of the CDR3 is TGCAGTGCGAAGACAGGGGGTCCCTACGAGCAGTACTTC.

The chain links TRBV20-1 to TRBJ1-5, with D unclear. In germline, CDR1 is DFQATT, CDR2 SNEGSKA (reference sequence). The CDR3 covers 9 residues. V lost 4 bases and J lost 11, with 6 bases in between. The CDR3 nucleotides read TGCAGTGCTAAGGGCTCCCAGCATTTT. Translating it yields CSAKGSQHF.